This TCR beta chain originates from a study of naive and memory T cell subsets. Findings and caveats of the study: Especially in CD8 cells, naive repertoires contained a few larger clonotypes, possibly CD45RA-re-expressing memory cells.

An equimolar mix of two oligonucleotides served as the beta constant-region primer for TRBC1 and TRBC2. Four rounds of PCR amplified the ligated cDNA using nested alpha and beta constant-region primers plus SP2. TCRdb processed the UMI-ligation and nested PCR reads anew with MiXCR; each CDR3 protein has one entry. The sample includes about 100,000 distinct CDR3 sequences, about 14% of them seen just once. This clonotype was detected a few times. Its antigen is not known. The CDR3 is made up of 15 amino acids. V shed 2 bases and J shed 0 bases, with 5 bases lying between them. Germline-derived CDR1 and CDR2 are MNHEY and SVGEGT. From the second PCR step, alpha and beta chains were amplified apart.

The chain recombines TRBV6-2 or TRBV6-3 with TRBJ2-6; D unclear. The sample comprised naive CD8+ T cells from blood. This clonotype was sampled from a human donor in good health. CDR3 region: CASSYGDSGANVLTF. The CDR3, as DNA: TGTGCCAGCAGTTACGGAGACTCTGGGGCCAACGTCCTGACTTTC.